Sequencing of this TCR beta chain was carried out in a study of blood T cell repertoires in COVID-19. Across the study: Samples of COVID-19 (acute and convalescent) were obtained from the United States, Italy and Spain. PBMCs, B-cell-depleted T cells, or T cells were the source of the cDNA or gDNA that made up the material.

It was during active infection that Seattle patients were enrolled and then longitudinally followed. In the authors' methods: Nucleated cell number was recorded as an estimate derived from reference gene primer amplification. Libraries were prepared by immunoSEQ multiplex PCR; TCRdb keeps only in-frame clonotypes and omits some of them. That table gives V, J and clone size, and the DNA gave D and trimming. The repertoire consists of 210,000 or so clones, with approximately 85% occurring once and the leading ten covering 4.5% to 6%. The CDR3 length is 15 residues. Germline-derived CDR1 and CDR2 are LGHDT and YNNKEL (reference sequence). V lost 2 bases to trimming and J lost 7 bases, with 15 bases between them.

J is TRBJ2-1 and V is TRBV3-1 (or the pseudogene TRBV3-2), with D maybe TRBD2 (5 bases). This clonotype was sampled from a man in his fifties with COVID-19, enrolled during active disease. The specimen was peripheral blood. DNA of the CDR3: TGTGCCAGCAGCCAACGTTCAGGACTTGGGAATGAGCAGTTCTTC. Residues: CASSQRSGLGNEQFF.